This T cell receptor (beta chain) stems from a study of blood T cell repertoires in COVID-19. Those enrolled in Seattle joined during active infection and were followed longitudinally afterward. Source study methods: Amplified reference gene primers provided the basis for estimating nucleated cell counts. The repertoire was sequenced with immunoSEQ multiplex PCR; TCRdb's copy has only in-frame clones and lacks some. That table is the source of V, J and clone size, and D and trimming were worked out from the DNA. The repertoire holds about 270,000 clones, with approximately 84% as singletons. The CDR3 consists of 13 residues. V dropped 6 bases and J dropped 6 bases, with 12 bases sitting between them. The germline V gene encodes CDR1 LNHDA and CDR2 SQIVND (reference sequence).

V is TRBV19 and J is TRBJ1-5; no clear D. The sequence derives from a human donor with COVID-19, enrolled during active disease. The donor label of this sample is uncertain. Sequencing input: peripheral blood. CDR3 in DNA: TGTGCCAGTAGCCCCTCGGTCGGTCAGCCCCAGCATTTT. This sequence encodes CASSPSVGQPQHF.